The T cell receptor (beta chain) described here comes from a study of radiotherapy plus CTLA-4 blockade in lung cancer. In the study overall: Of the patients, roughly 17% showed objective responses and more than 30% attained disease control.

Study-level results: Blood saw expansion of tumor-derived TCR clones after radiotherapy plus ipilimumab.

The V and J ends lost 4 bases and 4 bases, in that order; junction bases with no gene match: 9. Germline V gene sequence: CDR1 MDHEN, CDR2 SYDVKM. The CDR3 spans 15 residues. Patients had chemo-refractory metastatic non-small-cell lung cancer and received focal radiation plus CTLA-4 blockade that used ipilimumab. Method: immunoSEQ multiplex PCR; TCRdb's copy keeps in-frame clones and lacks some. This sample carries more than 95,000 clones, about four fifths of them seen once, and the ten largest clones take 4% to 6%. On this clone itself: Its target is not known.

Source: peripheral blood, taken from a patient treated with radiotherapy plus ipilimumab. The rearrangement joins TRBV28 to TRBJ1-2; 7 bases fit TRBD1. This clonotype originated in a human donor with non-small cell lung cancer who had a partial response to radiotherapy plus ipilimumab. The CDR3 coding sequence is TGTGCCAGCAGTTCAGTAAGGGGGCCTAGCTATGGCTACACCTTC. It yields the protein CASSSVRGPSYGYTF.